Detailed here is one TCR beta chain. An end of the junction does not agree with germline; a read error may underlie this. These data come from a study of response to subunit inactivated influenza vaccine. TCRdb processed the RT-PCR reads anew with MiXCR; each CDR3 protein has one entry. The data hold more than 400,000 distinct CDR3 sequences, with approximately 7.7% observed a single time. CDR1 and CDR2 (germline): SQVTM, ANQGSEA. This CDR3 contains 15 residues. The sample was PBMCs from blood, taken roughly 24 months after vaccination. The chain joins TRBV29-1 to TRBJ2-1; 7 bases are a match to TRBD2. The sequence derives from a man between 50 and 69 years old who received an inactivated influenza vaccine. CDR3 in amino acids: CSVSGRQFSYYEQFF. CDR3 bases: TGCAGCGTTTCCGGGAGGCAGTTTTCCTACTATGAGCAGTTCTTC.